What follows are 17 T cell receptor beta chains derived from one specimen sequenced in a study of T cell responses to AZD1222 COVID-19 vaccine. The method was immunoSEQ multiplex PCR; TCRdb's version includes in-frame clones alone and lacks a portion of them. The data show 200,000 or so clones, around nine tenths seen once. Source: peripheral blood, taken on day 0 of AZD1222 vaccination. These receptors were collected from an adult in good health.

In DNA form, the CDR3 reads TGTGCCAGCAGCGAGCCCCCGGGAGCGAGAGATACGCAGTATTTT. Protein product: CASSEPPGARDTQYF. The chain is built from TRBV9 and TRBJ2-3; tentatively, D is TRBD2 (6 bases). Trimming shortened V by 3 bases and J by 5 bases, and 16 bases separated the two germline ends. This CDR3 is 15 amino acids long. Per germline, CDR1 SGDLS and CDR2 YYNGEE. Full variable domain (missing parts from reference TRBV9 and TRBJ2-3): DSGVTQTPKHLITATGQRVTLRCSPRSGDLSVYWYQQSLDQGLQFLIQYYNGEERAKGNILERFSAQQFPDLHSELNLSSLELGDSALYFCASSEPPGARDTQYFGPGTRLTVL.

The CDR3 DNA sequence: TGTGCCAGCAGCCCGGACAGGGGGAACACTGAAGCTTTCTTT. This sequence encodes CASSPDRGNTEAFF. The J gene is TRBJ1-1, the V gene TRBV5-4; 9 nucleotides align to TRBD1. V was pared by 4 bases and J by 1 base, with 2 bases of the junction left unmatched. The CDR3 spans 14 residues. CDR1 and CDR2 (germline): SGHNT, YYREEE (reference sequence).

This chain links TRBV18 with TRBJ1-2, with 10 bases aligning to TRBD1. CDR1 is KGHSH and CDR2 is LQKENI in the germline V gene. V was clipped by 1 base and J by 4 bases; unmatched bases: 0. There are 14 residues in the CDR3. DNA for the CDR3: TGTGCCAGCTCACCACGGGACAGGGGCTATGGCTACACCTTC. Amino acid sequence: CASSPRDRGYGYTF.

This chain uses TRBV7-8 with TRBJ1-1; no clear D gene. Between the trimmed V and J ends, which lost 5 bases and 6 bases, there was a span of 10 bases. Looked up from germline, CDR1 is SGHVS and CDR2 is FQNEAQ. CDR3 length equals 12 residues. CDR3 in DNA: TGTGCCAGCAGCCGAGAGGGCCCTGAAGCTTTCTTT. It yields the protein CASSREGPEAFF.

For the CDR3, the DNA is TGCAGCGGACGAGGAAGCTCCTACGAGCAGTACTTC. Residues: CSGRGSSYEQYF. The J gene is TRBJ2-7, the V gene TRBV29-1; D unclear. The germline V gene has CDR1 SQVTM and CDR2 ANQGSEA. V lost 7 bases, J lost 0 bases, and 10 bases lay in between. CDR3 length equals 12 residues.

V gene TRBV19 combines with J gene TRBJ2-4, with TRBD2 matching over 7 bases. V shed 5 bases and J 8 bases; nucleotides not matched to a gene: 6. Germline-derived CDR1 and CDR2 are LNHDA and SQIVND (reference sequence). The CDR3 loop spans 13 amino acids. CDR3 in DNA: TGTGCCAGTAGTTACTCGGGGGGTGACATTCAGTACTTC. It codes for CASSYSGGDIQYF. Full variable domain (outside the CDR3, taken from reference TRBV19 and TRBJ2-4): DGGITQSPKYLFRKEGQNVTLSCEQNLNHDAMYWYRQDPGQGLRLIYYSQIVNDFQKGDIAEGYSVSREKKESFPLTVTSAQKNPTAFYLCASSYSGGDIQYFGAGTRLSVL.

Note on this clone: It is unclear where the CDR3 begins or ends on the DNA, so no DNA is shown, and the CDR3 is as TCRdb lists it. The V gene is TRBV23-1, the J gene TRBJ2-7. TRBV23-1 carries the ORF label, with uncertain function. The CDR3 is 20 residues long, ends included. The CDR3 sequence is CASSQSGLISYEQYFGPGYF.

This clone has more than one count but fewer than ten. J is TRBJ2-2 and V is TRBV5-8; D is ambiguous. The CDR3 is 14 residues long. Trimming stripped 2 bases from V and 7 bases from J, with 12 bases between. Per the germline V gene, CDR1 is SGHTS and CDR2 is YDEGEE. This CDR3 is CASSFLFPGGELFF. DNA for the CDR3: TGTGCCAGCAGCTTCTTATTCCCGGGCGGGGAGCTGTTTTTT. Full variable domain (rest looked up from reference TRBV5-8 and TRBJ2-2): EAGVTQSPTHLIKTRGQQATLRCSPISGHTSVYWYQQALGLGLQFLLWYDEGEERNRGNFPPRFSGRQFPNYSSELNVNALELEDSALYLCASSFLFPGGELFFGEGSRLTVL.

The V gene is TRBV5-6, the J gene TRBJ1-1, with 10 bases matching TRBD1. The V gene end was trimmed by 4 bases and the J gene end by 4 bases; junction bases not matched to a gene: 4. The CDR3 length is 14 residues. Germline CDR1 SGHDT, CDR2 YYEEEE. The CDR3 spells CASSPTGGPTEAFF. In nucleotides, the CDR3 is TGTGCCAGCAGCCCGACAGGGGGCCCCACTGAAGCTTTCTTT.

This clone was counted once. The rearrangement joins TRBV5-6 to TRBJ2-3; no clear D. V gave up 4 bases and J gave up 5 bases, with 20 bases separating them. The CDR3 runs 16 residues. Per germline, CDR1 SGHDT and CDR2 YYEEEE. CDR3 in DNA: TGTGCCAGCAGCCATCCCCGTCGGGTGACTGGAGATACGCAGTATTTT. Amino acids: CASSHPRRVTGDTQYF.

This clone was picked up one time. The chain combines TRBV6-1 with TRBJ2-7; D unclear. Germline values: CDR1 MNHNS, CDR2 SASEGT. With 2 bases removed from V and 2 bases from J, the gap between germline ends came to 13 bases. The CDR3 has 15 amino acids. The CDR3 DNA follows: TGTGCCAGCAGTGAATCCTCCTCCTATCCCTACGAGCAGTACTTC. The encoded protein is CASSESSSYPYEQYF.

This clone was picked up one time. The V and J genes are TRBV10-3 and TRBJ2-5; no clear D gene. Germline V lookup: CDR1 ENHRY, CDR2 SYGVKD. Trimming stripped 0 bases from V and 7 bases from J, with 3 bases between. The CDR3 contains 11 residues. This CDR3 reads CAISESGTQYF. CDR3 coding DNA: TGTGCCATCAGTGAGTCGGGGACCCAGTACTTC.

Here the CDR3 reads CASSQRGVDNEQFF. CDR3 bases: TGTGCCAGTAGTCAGCGGGGGGTAGACAATGAGCAGTTCTTC. The chain employs TRBV19 and TRBJ2-1; 9 bases align to TRBD2. Unmatched junction bases numbered 4, after V lost 5 bases and J lost 5 bases. Germline V gene lookup returns CDR1 LNHDA and CDR2 SQIVND (reference sequence). This CDR3 spans 14 amino acids. The whole variable domain, filled in from reference TRBV19 and TRBJ2-1, reads DGGITQSPKYLFRKEGQNVTLSCEQNLNHDAMYWYRQDPGQGLRLIYYSQIVNDFQKGDIAEGYSVSREKKESFPLTVTSAQKNPTAFYLCASSQRGVDNEQFFGPGTRLTVL.

V usage is TRBV12-3 or TRBV12-4 and J usage is TRBJ1-5; D is undetermined. CDR3 length: 13 amino acids. Trimming shortened V by 0 bases and J by 9 bases, and 9 bases separated the two germline ends. In DNA, the CDR3 is TGTGCCAGCAGTTTAGCGGGCCGGCGGCCCCAGCATTTT. Amino acids: CASSLAGRRPQHF.

The chain employs TRBV6-5 and TRBJ2-3; D is ambiguous. With 6 bases removed from V and 2 bases from J, the gap between germline ends came to 6 bases. This CDR3 is built from 12 residues. Germline V gene sequence: CDR1 MNHEY, CDR2 SVGAGI. CDR3 in amino acids: CASSRYTDTQYF. The CDR3 DNA is TGTGCCAGCAGCCGATACACAGATACGCAGTATTTT.

The V gene is TRBV4-1, the J gene TRBJ1-1, with 9 bases identical to TRBD1. The trim removed 3 bases at V and 3 bases at J, leaving 5 bases unmatched. There are 15 residues in the CDR3. The V gene's germline CDR1 is MGHRA and CDR2 YSYEKL. The chain's CDR3 is CASSQLQGADTEAFF. CDR3 nucleotide sequence: TGCGCCAGCAGCCAGTTACAGGGGGCTGACACTGAAGCTTTCTTT.

V usage is TRBV14 and J usage is TRBJ2-7, with unresolved D. V was clipped by 1 base and J by 5 bases, with 12 bases between them. The CDR3 length is 14 residues. CDR1 and CDR2 from the germline V gene are SGHDN and FVKESK. The DNA of the CDR3 is TGTGCCAGCAGCCAAGGGCCGACGGCGAACGAGCAGTACTTC. Translated: CASSQGPTANEQYF.